The rows below give T cell receptor beta chains drawn from one sample of a study of CD8+CD57+ T cells in acquired aplastic anemia. Using its own MiXCR run on the reads, TCRdb lists one record per CDR3 protein. The data show some 68,000 distinct CDR3 sequences, with 50% to 55% seen just once and about 8.5% held by the top ten. Sequencing was performed on sorted CD4+, CD8+, or CD8+CD57+ T cells (not recorded which) from PBMCs. The receptors derive from a human donor in good health, serving as a control. Each CDR3 is given with its conserved first and last residue. A D gene is named only where the DNA matches it firmly. The size field is filled for only some rows; it gives once, few, many or a size class.

clone size,V gene,J gene,D gene,CDR3 protein,CDR3 DNA
once,TRBV7-9,TRBJ1-4,.,CASSHTTGIKEKLFF,TGTGCCAGCAGTCACACGACGGGGATCAAGGAAAAACTGTTTTTT
many,TRBV6-5,TRBJ1-2,.,CASSYTPGFNYGYTF,TGTGCCAGCAGTTACACCCCGGGGTTCAACTATGGCTACACCTTC
.,TRBV24-1,TRBJ2-3,TRBD2,CATSDPSGSSTDTQYF,TGTGCCACCAGTGATCCTAGCGGGAGTAGCACAGATACGCAGTATTTT
.,TRBV2,TRBJ1-2,.,CASSVEGDGYTF,TGTGCCAGCAGTGTTGAGGGGGATGGCTACACCTTC
.,TRBV5-6,TRBJ2-7,.,CASSLRPEIDEQYF,TGTGCCAGCAGCTTGCGGCCAGAGATTGACGAGCAGTACTTC
.,TRBV7-7,TRBJ2-1,.,CASSLAPGGNNEQFF,TGTGCCAGCAGCTTAGCTCCAGGCGGCAACAATGAGCAGTTCTTC
.,TRBV29-1,TRBJ1-1,.,CSVGPDTEAFF,TGCAGCGTTGGGCCGGATACTGAAGCTTTCTTT
.,TRBV10-3,TRBJ1-2,.,CAITKDSNGYTF,TGTGCCATCACCAAGGACAGCAATGGCTACACCTTC
once,TRBV2,TRBJ1-6,.,CASSDPKGSSPLHF,TGTGCCAGCAGTGATCCCAAGGGGAGCTCACCCCTCCACTTT
.,TRBV10-3,TRBJ1-1,.,CAISGDETDLHTEAFF,TGTGCCATCAGCGGCGACGAGACAGACTTGCACACTGAAGCTTTCTTT
once,TRBV12-3/TRBV12-4,TRBJ2-3,TRBD1,CAISGQGTDTQYF,TGTGCCATCAGTGGACAGGGCACAGATACGCAGTATTTT
.,TRBV9,TRBJ2-3,.,CASTRADTQYF,TGCGCCAGTACTCGCGCAGATACGCAGTATTTT
.,TRBV2,TRBJ1-4,.,CASTQGEKLFF,TGTGCCAGCACCCAAGGGGAAAAACTGTTTTTT
.,TRBV7-2,TRBJ2-2,.,CASSSPNTGELFF,TGTGCCAGCAGCTCCCCGAACACCGGGGAGCTGTTCTTT
.,TRBV11-1,TRBJ2-1,.,CARSPPSEGGYNEQFF,TGTGCCCGCAGCCCTCCTAGCGAGGGGGGGTACAATGAGCAGTTCTTC
few,TRBV15,TRBJ2-7,TRBD1,CATSRTDRAYEQYF,TGTGCCACCAGCAGAACGGACAGGGCCTACGAGCAGTACTTC
many,TRBV10-2,TRBJ2-7,.,CASGVGRGGEQYF,TGCGCCAGCGGTGTCGGTCGTGGCGGCGAGCAGTACTTC
.,TRBV29-1,TRBJ2-1,TRBD2,CSVRGPVAGGGEQFF,TGCAGCGTCCGGGGGCCCGTGGCGGGGGGGGGTGAGCAGTTCTTC
many,TRBV4-1,TRBJ1-4,.,CASSQMIGHEKLFF,TGCGCCAGCAGCCAGATGATAGGGCATGAAAAACTGTTTTTT
few,TRBV19,TRBJ2-7,.,CASSIAPGSSYEQYF,TGTGCCAGTAGTATAGCCCCAGGAAGTTCCTACGAGCAGTACTTC
many,TRBV6-1,TRBJ2-3,TRBD1,CASGRTGWGFTDTQYF,TGTGCCAGCGGCAGGACAGGGTGGGGCTTCACAGATACGCAGTATTTT
many,TRBV6-1,TRBJ2-2,TRBD1,CASSRTDRGGDTGELFF,TGTGCCAGCAGTCGGACCGACAGGGGAGGCGACACCGGGGAGCTGTTTTTT
many,TRBV6-1,TRBJ2-7,.,CASSEGWAGLTYEQYF,TGTGCCAGCAGTGAAGGATGGGCAGGGCTAACCTACGAGCAGTACTTC
once,TRBV29-1,TRBJ1-3,.,CSITGPGNTIYF,TGCAGTATAACAGGACCCGGAAACACCATATATTTT
many,TRBV2,TRBJ2-2,.,CASSDNRGTGELFF,TGTGCCAGCAGTGATAACAGAGGGACCGGGGAGCTGTTTTTT
many,TRBV12-3/TRBV12-4,TRBJ1-1,TRBD1,CASSPGGTEAFF,TGTGCCAGCAGTCCAGGGGGAACTGAAGCTTTCTTT
.,TRBV19,TRBJ2-5,.,CASSIVGRGDTQYF,TGTGCCAGTAGTATAGTAGGCAGAGGGGACACCCAGTACTTC
.,TRBV7-6,TRBJ2-2,.,CASSSDTGELFF,TGTGCCAGCAGCTCCGACACCGGGGAGCTGTTTTTT
.,TRBV5-1,TRBJ2-7,.,CASSLGQGGEDEQYF,TGCGCCAGCAGCTTGGGGCAGGGGGGCGAAGACGAGCAGTACTTC
.,TRBV14,TRBJ2-5,.,CASSFRGLTGETQYF,TGTGCCAGCAGCTTCCGAGGACTGACAGGAGAGACCCAGTACTTC
.,TRBV24-1,TRBJ2-5,TRBD1,CATSDQDRQKETQYF,TGTGCCACCAGTGACCAGGACAGGCAAAAAGAGACCCAGTACTTC
once,TRBV29-1,TRBJ2-1,TRBD2,CSVEGMTSGSPEQFF,TGCAGCGTTGAGGGGATGACTAGCGGGAGCCCTGAGCAGTTCTTC
.,TRBV10-2,TRBJ1-2,.,CANRGGGDYGYTF,TGTGCCAACCGGGGGGGGGGCGACTATGGCTACACCTTC
.,TRBV25-1,TRBJ2-7,.,CASSRGGSYEQYF,TGTGCCAGCTCCCGGGGAGGATCCTACGAGCAGTACTTC
many,TRBV27,TRBJ1-2,.,CASSLSRGVRGYTF,TGTGCCAGCAGTTTATCCCGGGGCGTCCGAGGCTACACCTTC
few,TRBV20-1,TRBJ2-7,TRBD2,CSAGLAGVSHEQYF,TGCAGCGCCGGACTAGCGGGAGTGTCCCACGAGCAGTACTTC
.,TRBV14,TRBJ2-1,.,CASSPSYNEQFF,TGTGCCAGCAGCCCTTCATACAATGAGCAGTTCTTC
many,TRBV19,TRBJ1-3,.,CASGSGRRNTIYF,TGTGCCAGTGGGAGCGGAAGACGAAACACCATATATTTT
.,TRBV7-6,TRBJ1-5,.,CASSSYTSNQPQHF,TGTGCCAGCAGCTCTTACACTAGCAATCAGCCCCAGCATTTT
many,TRBV6-1,TRBJ2-7,.,CASRLDGTYEQYF,TGTGCCAGCAGACTAGACGGTACCTACGAGCAGTACTTC
many,TRBV20-1,TRBJ2-7,.,CSARDPSSYEQYF,TGCAGTGCTAGAGATCCCAGCTCCTACGAGCAGTACTTC
many,TRBV6-5,TRBJ1-2,.,CASSYRAGDYGYTF,TGTGCCAGCAGTTACAGGGCAGGGGACTATGGCTACACCTTC
.,TRBV11-2,TRBJ1-5,.,CASSFSGAYSNQPQHF,TGTGCCAGCAGCTTTTCGGGAGCTTATAGCAATCAGCCCCAGCATTTT
many,TRBV12-3/TRBV12-4,TRBJ2-2,TRBD2,CASSLFASGGSGELFF,TGTGCCAGCAGTTTGTTCGCATCGGGGGGATCCGGGGAGCTGTTTTTT